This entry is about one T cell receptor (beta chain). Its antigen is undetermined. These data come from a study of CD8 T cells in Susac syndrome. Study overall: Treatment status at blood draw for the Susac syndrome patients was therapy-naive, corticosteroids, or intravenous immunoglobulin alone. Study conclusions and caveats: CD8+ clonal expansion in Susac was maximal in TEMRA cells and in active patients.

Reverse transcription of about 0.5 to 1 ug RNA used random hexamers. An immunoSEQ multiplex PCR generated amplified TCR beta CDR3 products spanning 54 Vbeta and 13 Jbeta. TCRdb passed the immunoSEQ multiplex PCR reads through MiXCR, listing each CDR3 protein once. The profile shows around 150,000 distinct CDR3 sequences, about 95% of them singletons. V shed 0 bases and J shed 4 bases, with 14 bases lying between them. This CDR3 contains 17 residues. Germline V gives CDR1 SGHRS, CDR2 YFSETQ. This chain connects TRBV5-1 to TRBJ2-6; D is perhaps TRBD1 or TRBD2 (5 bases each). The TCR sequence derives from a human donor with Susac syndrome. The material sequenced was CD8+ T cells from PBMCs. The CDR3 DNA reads TGCGCCAGCAGCTTGGCCGGGGCAGGGAGCGGGGCCAACGTCCTGACTTTC. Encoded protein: CASSLAGAGSGANVLTF. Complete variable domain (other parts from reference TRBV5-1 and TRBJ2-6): KAGVTQTPRYLIKTRGQQVTLSCSPISGHRSVSWYQQTPGQGLQFLFEYFSETQRNKGNFPGRFSGRQFSNSRSEMNVSTLELGDSALYLCASSLAGAGSGANVLTFGAGSRLTVL.